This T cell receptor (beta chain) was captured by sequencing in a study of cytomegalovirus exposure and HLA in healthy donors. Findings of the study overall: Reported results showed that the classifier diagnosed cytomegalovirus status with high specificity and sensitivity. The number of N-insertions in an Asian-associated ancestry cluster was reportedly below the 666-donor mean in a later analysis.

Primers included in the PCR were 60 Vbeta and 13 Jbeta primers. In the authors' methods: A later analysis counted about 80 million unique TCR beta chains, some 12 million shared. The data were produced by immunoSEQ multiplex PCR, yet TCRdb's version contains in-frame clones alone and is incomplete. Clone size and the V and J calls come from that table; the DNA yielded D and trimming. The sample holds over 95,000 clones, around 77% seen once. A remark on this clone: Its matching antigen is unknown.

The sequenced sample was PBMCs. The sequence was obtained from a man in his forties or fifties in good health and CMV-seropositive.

In DNA, the CDR3 is TGCGCCAGCAGCCAAATCACAGGGTCCGGGGGCTACACCTTC. As protein: CASSQITGSGGYTF. This chain uses TRBV4-1 with TRBJ1-2; tentatively, D is TRBD1 (6 bases). V lost 2 bases, J lost 8 bases, and 15 bases lay in between. Germline V gene sequence: CDR1 MGHRA, CDR2 YSYEKL. CDR3 length equals 14 residues.